This TCR beta chain stems from a study of OX40 agonist ivuxolimab in advanced cancers. Per the germline V gene, CDR1 is LNHDA and CDR2 is SQIVND (reference sequence). This CDR3 is built from 15 residues. The V gene end was trimmed by 5 bases and the J gene end by 2 bases; junction bases not matched to a gene: 6. On this clone: The antigen is unknown.

The data were produced by immunoSEQ multiplex PCR, yet TCRdb's version contains in-frame clones alone and is incomplete. The table has 60,000 or so clones, more than 75% seen once; the top ten hold about 5.1%. Whole-study findings and limits: Average numbers of expanded clones were greater in CD8+ T cells than in CD4+.

The receptor was derived from an adult with an advanced solid tumor such as melanoma, head and neck, liver or kidney cancer. The sample was CD4+ or CD8+ T cells sorted from blood, taken in a trial of the OX40 agonist ivuxolimab. V gene TRBV19 combines with J gene TRBJ2-3, with 8 positions matching TRBD2. This CDR3 reads CASSRTSGVTDTQYF. As DNA, the CDR3 is TGTGCCAGTAGTCGAACTAGCGGTGTCACAGATACGCAGTATTTT.